This TCR beta chain was observed in a study of blood T cell repertoires in COVID-19. Study context: Nucleic acid was either cDNA or gDNA, and it came from T cells, B-cell-depleted T cells, or PBMCs.

The CDR3 runs to 15 residues. Germline V CDR1 and CDR2: SQVTM, ANQGSEA. V was trimmed by 4 bases and J by 10 bases, leaving 24 bases between them. Original handling: Amplified reference gene primers provided the basis for estimating nucleated cell counts. The method was immunoSEQ multiplex PCR; TCRdb's version includes in-frame clones alone and lacks a portion of them. The DNA was the basis for D and trimming; V, J and clone size are from that table. Here the sample spans some 150,000 clones, more than 75% being singletons. The genes are TRBV29-1 and TRBJ2-3; D might be TRBD2 (6 bases). The sample comprised peripheral blood. The TCR originated in a young man with active or convalescent COVID-19. The CDR3 region is CSVGGPGLADPAQYF. CDR3 bases: TGCAGCGTTGGTGGACCGGGACTGGCAGATCCGGCGCAGTATTTT.